Listed below are T cell receptor beta chains from one sample, sequenced in a study of identical twins. One entry per CDR3 protein results from TCRdb running MiXCR on the 5' RACE reads. The sample yields more than 250,000 distinct CDR3 sequences, approximately 8% seen once. This sample was also put to use in a study of yellow fever vaccine responses in identical twins.

The sequencing sample was made of memory (CD45RO+) T cells sorted from blood. The receptors stem from a young woman in good health. Both conserved end residues are part of each CDR3. The D gene is left open where the match is weak. Clone size is not always given. Where it is, it says once, few, many or a class for expanded clones.

clone_size: NA
j_call: TRBJ2-7
v_call: TRBV2
d_call: NA
cdr3_nt: TGTGCCACCGAATCGGGGGACCTCTCCTACGAGCAGTACTTC
cdr3_aa: CATESGDLSYEQYF

clone_size: NA
j_call: TRBJ1-3
v_call: TRBV7-8
d_call: NA
cdr3_nt: TGTGCCAGCAGCCATTCTGGAAACACCATATATTTT
cdr3_aa: CASSHSGNTIYF

clone_size: few
j_call: TRBJ2-1
v_call: TRBV12-3/TRBV12-4
d_call: NA
cdr3_nt: TGTGCCAGCAGTTTAGCGGTCGGAAACCGTAACAATGAGCAGTTCTTC
cdr3_aa: CASSLAVGNRNNEQFF

clone_size: NA
j_call: TRBJ2-3
v_call: TRBV28
d_call: TRBD2
cdr3_nt: TGTGCCAGCAGTTCGGGACTAGCGGGATCAGATACGCAGTATTTT
cdr3_aa: CASSSGLAGSDTQYF

clone_size: few
j_call: TRBJ2-1
v_call: TRBV9
d_call: TRBD2
cdr3_nt: TGTGCCAGCAGCCCAGGGGGACTAGCGGGAGAGGGTGAGCAGTTCTTC
cdr3_aa: CASSPGGLAGEGEQFF

clone_size: NA
j_call: TRBJ1-2
v_call: TRBV24-1
d_call: NA
cdr3_nt: TGTGCCACCAGTGATTTCCGGGGGGCGAACTATGGCTACACCTTC
cdr3_aa: CATSDFRGANYGYTF

clone_size: few
j_call: TRBJ2-6
v_call: TRBV5-1
d_call: NA
cdr3_nt: TGCGCCAGCAGTGGAGGGGGTCTCCTCTCTGGGGCCAACGTCCTGACTTTC
cdr3_aa: CASSGGGLLSGANVLTF

clone_size: many
j_call: TRBJ1-2
v_call: TRBV20-1
d_call: NA
cdr3_nt: TGCAGTGCTAGTGCGGGGTCTTATGGCTACACCTTC
cdr3_aa: CSASAGSYGYTF

clone_size: many
j_call: TRBJ1-6
v_call: TRBV15
d_call: NA
cdr3_nt: TGTGCCACCAGCAGGGACCTTCATTCACCCCTCCACTTT
cdr3_aa: CATSRDLHSPLHF

clone_size: few
j_call: TRBJ2-1
v_call: TRBV28
d_call: NA
cdr3_nt: TGTGCCAGCAGAAGAGACCGATCTACCTCTAATGAGCAGTTCTTC
cdr3_aa: CASRRDRSTSNEQFF

clone_size: NA
j_call: TRBJ2-7
v_call: TRBV3-1
d_call: TRBD2
cdr3_nt: TGTGCCAGCAGCCAAGGGCTAGCGGGAGCCCTTCCAAACGAGCAGTACTTC
cdr3_aa: CASSQGLAGALPNEQYF

clone_size: NA
j_call: TRBJ1-2
v_call: TRBV6-1
d_call: NA
cdr3_nt: TGTGCCAGCAGGTTGGGGCTTCTCAACCTCGGCTACACCTTC
cdr3_aa: CASRLGLLNLGYTF

clone_size: NA
j_call: TRBJ2-5
v_call: TRBV3-1
d_call: NA
cdr3_nt: TGTGCCAGCAGCCAAGAAGCCAAGAGGGCGGGGAAGGGGACCCAGTACTTC
cdr3_aa: CASSQEAKRAGKGTQYF

clone_size: many
j_call: TRBJ1-2
v_call: TRBV6-1
d_call: NA
cdr3_nt: TGTGCCAGCAGTGAAAGGGGAACAGGTGCAACCTTC
cdr3_aa: CASSERGTGATF

clone_size: many
j_call: TRBJ2-2
v_call: TRBV18
d_call: NA
cdr3_nt: TGTGCCAGCTCCCAAACCGTGGACAGGAACACCGGGGAGCTGTTTTTT
cdr3_aa: CASSQTVDRNTGELFF

clone_size: many
j_call: TRBJ2-1
v_call: TRBV20-1
d_call: NA
cdr3_nt: TGCAGTCCCAGGGGCGGGAGCTCCTACAATGAGCAGTTCTTC
cdr3_aa: CSPRGGSSYNEQFF

clone_size: many
j_call: TRBJ2-1
v_call: TRBV5-1
d_call: TRBD2
cdr3_nt: TGCGCCAGCAAGGTTAGCGGGAGGGCCGGCGTTTCGGAGCAGTTCTTC
cdr3_aa: CASKVSGRAGVSEQFF

clone_size: NA
j_call: TRBJ2-5
v_call: TRBV25-1
d_call: NA
cdr3_nt: TGTGCCAGCAGTGAAGGTGGGCAGCTCCAAGAGACCCAGTACTTC
cdr3_aa: CASSEGGQLQETQYF

clone_size: few
j_call: TRBJ2-1
v_call: TRBV6-5
d_call: TRBD2
cdr3_nt: TGTGCCAGCAGTTACTCGAAGATAAGCGGGATTGGGTATGAGCAGTTCTTC
cdr3_aa: CASSYSKISGIGYEQFF

clone_size: few
j_call: TRBJ1-1
v_call: TRBV6-2/TRBV6-3
d_call: NA
cdr3_nt: TGTGCCAGCTCGCTAAGGGTCACTGAAGCTTTCTTT
cdr3_aa: CASSLRVTEAFF